Listed here is a single T cell receptor (beta chain). This sample is drawn from a study of blood T cell repertoires in COVID-19. Original processing notes: Amplification with reference gene primers provided the estimates of nucleated cell counts. Clones were read by immunoSEQ multiplex PCR, and TCRdb kept only the in-frame ones, dropping some. The DNA gave D and trimming, while V, J and clone size come from that table. The sample lists a few hundred thousand clones, about 90% seen once, with 3% in the top ten. Cohort allocation depended upon clinical history that participants reported. Cohort 3 donors counted as recovered after two negative PCRs, clearance, or resolved symptoms. Trimming left V 6 bases short and J 2 bases short, with 10 bases between. This CDR3 contains 13 residues. The germline CDR1 and CDR2 sequences are SNHLY and FYNNEI.

Sample: PBMCs or T cells enriched from blood (not recorded which). This clonotype originated in a woman under 40 who had recovered from COVID-19. This rearrangement joins TRBV2 to TRBJ2-5; possible D gene TRBD2, 5 bases. The chain's CDR3 is CASRFGLQETQYF. DNA of the CDR3: TGTGCCAGCAGATTTGGACTGCAAGAGACCCAGTACTTC.